A single sample gave rise to the 27 T cell receptor beta chains below, sequenced in a study of lymphopenia after photon versus proton radiotherapy. The protocol was immunoSEQ multiplex PCR, while the TCRdb copy is restricted to in-frame clones and leaves out a portion. The sample has about 7,500 clones; approximately 90% are singletons. The sample here was peripheral blood, taken from a patient treated with photon-based radiotherapy. The receptors here all came from a woman between 65 and 79 years old with pancreatic cancer.

V gene TRBV4-3 combines with J gene TRBJ1-4, with TRBD1 as a possible D gene (5 bases). The CDR3 is 18 residues long. Germline assignment: CDR1 LGHNA and CDR2 YSLEER. V lost 1 base and J 0 bases, leaving 15 bases between the germline ends. The chain's CDR3 is CASSQGYGGIATNEKLFF. CDR3 sequence (DNA): TGCGCCAGCAGCCAAGGATATGGGGGGATAGCAACTAATGAAAAACTGTTTTTT.

This clone was observed a single time. V and J are TRBV19 and TRBJ1-5; D may be TRBD1 (6 bases). The V end was cut by 4 bases, the J end by 2 bases, with 15 bases between. CDR1 is LNHDA, CDR2 SQIVND, per germline (reference sequence). The CDR3 runs to 16 residues. For the CDR3, the DNA is TGTGCCAGTAGTAATGATGTGGGGGCTGGCAATCAGCCCCAGCATTTT. The encoded protein is CASSNDVGAGNQPQHF.

This chain joins TRBV28 and TRBJ2-5; D is unresolved. CDR1 MDHEN and CDR2 SYDVKM come from the germline V gene. Trimming pared 5 bases from V and 5 bases from J, leaving 12 bases between. The CDR3 totals 13 residues. This CDR3 is CASSLYAIETQYF. For the CDR3, the DNA is TGTGCCAGCAGTCTATATGCCATTGAGACCCAGTACTTC.

This clone was observed a single time. The chain couples TRBV6-4 to TRBJ2-7; no clear D gene. Germline V gene data show CDR1 as MRHNA and CDR2 as SNTAGT. There are 13 residues in the CDR3. V dropped 1 base and J dropped 2 bases, with 6 bases sitting between them. The CDR3 protein is CASSDLLPYEQYF. CDR3 nucleotides: TGTGCCAGCAGTGACTTGTTGCCCTACGAGCAGTACTTC.

V is TRBV20-1 and J is TRBJ2-7; no clear D gene. Germline values: CDR1 DFQATT, CDR2 SNEGSKA (reference sequence). Trimming left V 3 bases short and J 3 bases short, with 6 bases between. CDR3 length equals 11 residues. This CDR3 is CSASNDYEQYF. CDR3 nucleotides: TGCAGTGCTAGTAACGACTACGAGCAGTACTTC.

The CDR3 nucleotides are TGTGCCAGCAGCTTTTCGCCACGGGAGCTAGGCACTGAAGCTTTCTTT. It yields the protein CASSFSPRELGTEAFF. J is TRBJ1-1 and V is TRBV11-1; D not certain. The CDR3 contains 16 residues. Germline V gene data show CDR1 as SGHAT and CDR2 as FQDESV (reference sequence). V lost 3 bases and J 4 bases, leaving 18 bases between the germline ends.

The V gene is TRBV10-1, the J gene TRBJ2-2; 11 nucleotides align to TRBD1. CDR1 is WNHNN and CDR2 is SYGVQD in the germline V gene (reference sequence). There are 15 residues in the CDR3. V shed 7 bases and J 6 bases; nucleotides not matched to a gene: 7. CDR3 DNA: TGCGCCAGCATCCACCGGGACAGGGGGGCCGGGGAGCTGTTTTTT. This translates into CASIHRDRGAGELFF.

The rearrangement uses TRBV19 and TRBJ2-2; the D is unclear. This CDR3 spans 13 amino acids. Germline CDR1 reads LNHDA; CDR2 reads SQIVND (reference sequence). The ends were cut back, 5 bases at V and 0 bases at J, with 4 bases in the middle. In DNA, the CDR3 is TGTGCCAGTAGTGAGCCGAACACCGGGGAGCTGTTTTTT. Protein sequence: CASSEPNTGELFF.

This rearrangement joins TRBV7-9 to TRBJ2-1, with TRBD2 as a possible D gene (6 bases). This CDR3 region has 15 residues. From germline, CDR1 is SEHNR and CDR2 FQNEAQ (reference sequence). V lost 6 bases, J lost 7 bases, and 19 bases lay in between. The CDR3 DNA follows: TGTGCCAGCAGACCAGGAGGAGGGCCAGTGAATGAGCAGTTCTTC. This gives the protein CASRPGGGPVNEQFF.

The chain employs TRBV28 and TRBJ1-2, with no clear D. This CDR3 region has 13 residues. Germline CDR1 MDHEN, CDR2 SYDVKM. Trimming took off 7 bases at V and 4 bases at J, with 13 bases between the two ends. The chain's CDR3 is CASTPVGSYGYTF. The CDR3 DNA is TGTGCCAGCACCCCTGTGGGCTCCTATGGCTACACCTTC.

This chain links TRBV11-2 with TRBJ2-7; D is unclear. V lost 5 bases and J lost 1, with 6 bases in between. CDR3 length equals 12 residues. Per germline, CDR1 SGHAT and CDR2 FQNNGV. The CDR3 region has the DNA TGTGCCAGCAGCCACAGTTCCTACGAGCAGTACTTC. Translating it yields CASSHSSYEQYF.

The J gene is TRBJ2-7, the V gene TRBV25-1, with a possible D match to TRBD2 (6 bases). With 4 bases removed from V and 3 bases from J, the gap between germline ends came to 7 bases. Germline CDR1 and CDR2: MGHDK and SYGVNS. There are 12 residues in the CDR3. The CDR3 region is CASSGGIYEQYF. CDR3 sequence (DNA): TGTGCCAGCAGTGGCGGGATCTACGAGCAGTACTTC.

Here the CDR3 DNA reads TGTGCCAGCTCATCCGTTAGCGGGAGGGTACACGAGCAGTACTTC. As protein: CASSSVSGRVHEQYF. The rearrangement links TRBV18 to TRBJ2-7, with TRBD2 matching 11 bases. From germline, CDR1 is KGHSH and CDR2 LQKENI. CDR3 length: 15 residues. Trimming took 5 bases from V and 5 from J; bases not matched to a gene: 8.

This sequence joins TRBV5-6 and TRBJ2-5; D remains unclear. The CDR3 is made up of 12 amino acids. Per germline, CDR1 SGHDT and CDR2 YYEEEE. V shed 0 bases and J shed 6 bases, with 6 bases lying between them. The CDR3 sequence is CASSLGTKTQYF. The CDR3 DNA reads TGTGCCAGCAGCTTGGGAACAAAGACCCAGTACTTC.

The chain has TRBV18 and TRBJ2-5, with 8 bases lining up with TRBD2. V shed 6 bases, J shed 4 bases, and the junction held 10 bases outside the gene matches. CDR1 KGHSH and CDR2 LQKENI come from the germline V gene. This CDR3 is 15 amino acids long. This chain's CDR3 is CASSDPGGARETQYF. CDR3 nucleotide sequence: TGTGCCAGCTCGGACCCGGGAGGGGCGAGAGAGACCCAGTACTTC.

Written as DNA, the CDR3 is TGTGCCAGCAGCTTAGATCGGGACAGGGGGCGGAGTACAGATACGCAGTATTTT. Translated, it gives CASSLDRDRGRSTDTQYF. V is TRBV7-2 and J is TRBJ2-3; 12 bases line up with TRBD1. The CDR3 consists of 18 residues. Germline CDR1 reads SGHTA; CDR2 reads FQGNSA. V was clipped by 1 base and J by 3 bases; unmatched bases: 8.

This sequence joins TRBV5-1 and TRBJ1-1; the D is unclear. V was pared by 1 base and J by 3 bases, with 10 bases between. The germline V gene has CDR1 SGHRS and CDR2 YFSETQ. The CDR3 has 14 amino acids. CDR3 sequence (DNA): TGCGCCAGCAGCTTGCCGAGTGAGTACACTGAAGCTTTCTTT. Its protein is CASSLPSEYTEAFF.

This chain's CDR3 is CASSPQPRGADNEKLFF. For the CDR3, the DNA is TGTGCCAGCAGCCCCCAACCCCGGGGGGCGGATAATGAAAAACTGTTTTTT. The chain carries TRBV9 and TRBJ1-4, with D maybe TRBD1 (6 bases). Looked up from germline, CDR1 is SGDLS and CDR2 is YYNGEE. The CDR3 runs to 17 residues. Trimming left V 4 bases short and J 4 bases short, with 20 bases between.

The sample holds one count of this clone. The chain recombines TRBV28 with TRBJ2-2, with 7 positions matching TRBD1. V shed 5 bases and J 0 bases; nucleotides not matched to a gene: 3. The CDR3 covers 15 residues. Germline V gene lookup returns CDR1 MDHEN and CDR2 SYDVKM. The CDR3 protein is CASSPGTANTGELFF. The CDR3 nucleotides are TGTGCCAGCAGTCCAGGGACAGCGAACACCGGGGAGCTGTTTTTT.

The chain is built from TRBV5-6 and TRBJ1-3; the match to TRBD1 covers 8 bases. CDR1 is SGHDT, CDR2 YYEEEE, per germline. After removal of 4 bases from V and 2 bases from J, the junction contained 5 bases not matched to a gene. The CDR3 is made up of 15 amino acids. Written as DNA, the CDR3 is TGTGCCAGCAGCCCGGACAGGGTACCTGGAAACACCATATATTTT. This gives the protein CASSPDRVPGNTIYF.

The chain combines TRBV9 with TRBJ1-2; no firm D call. Germline V CDR1 and CDR2: SGDLS, YYNGEE. V lost 3 bases and J 3 bases, leaving 12 bases between the germline ends. The CDR3 is 14 residues long. This chain's CDR3 is CASSAGRQDYGYTF. As DNA, the CDR3 is TGTGCCAGCAGCGCCGGCCGACAAGACTATGGCTACACCTTC.

This clone was seen only once. Here the CDR3 DNA reads TGCGCCAGTTCGGTCGGGCTAGCGGGTGGGCAGTACTTC. It specifies CASSVGLAGGQYF. The V and J genes are TRBV5-1 and TRBJ2-7; TRBD2 matches at 8 bases. The CDR3 extends over 13 amino acids. Losses at the gene ends were 8 bases for V and 9 bases for J; bases not matched to a gene: 13. CDR1 and CDR2 (germline): SGHRS, YFSETQ.

This sequence joins TRBV5-5 and TRBJ2-7, with D perhaps given as TRBD1 or TRBD2 (5 bases each). This CDR3 spans 15 amino acids. The V and J ends lost 0 bases and 3 bases respectively, with 13 bases between them. From germline, CDR1 is SGHKS and CDR2 YYEKEE (reference sequence). The chain's CDR3 is CASSLGLGDGYEQYF. The CDR3 DNA reads as TGTGCCAGCAGCTTGGGTTTAGGGGACGGCTACGAGCAGTACTTC. Full variable domain (missing parts from reference TRBV5-5 and TRBJ2-7): DAGVTQSPTHLIKTRGQQVTLRCSPISGHKSVSWYQQVLGQGPQFIFQYYEKEERGRGNFPDRFSARQFPNYSSELNVNALLLGDSALYLCASSLGLGDGYEQYFGPGTRLTVT.

The chain uses TRBV6-5 and TRBJ2-1, with D unresolved. V lost 6 bases and J lost 2, with 14 bases in between. Germline V gives CDR1 MNHEY, CDR2 SVGAGI. CDR3 length: 15 amino acids. The CDR3 reads CASSPGSSTYNEQFF. The CDR3, as DNA: TGTGCCAGCAGCCCCGGATCTTCAACCTACAATGAGCAGTTCTTC.

This clone has only one observation. The gene calls are TRBV19 and TRBJ2-3, with 7 bases aligning to TRBD2. CDR1 is LNHDA and CDR2 is SQIVND in the germline V gene (reference sequence). V trimming: 9 bases; J trimming: 0 bases; junction bases outside the gene matches: 6. This CDR3 contains 14 residues. CDR3 in DNA: TGTGCCAGCTCGGGGGGTACTAGCACAGATACGCAGTATTTT. Its translation is CASSGGTSTDTQYF.

The chain carries TRBV29-1 and TRBJ2-1; 8 bases are shared with TRBD2. CDR3 length: 12 amino acids. The V and J ends lost 2 bases and 13 bases, in that order; junction bases with no gene match: 7. Germline CDR1 reads SQVTM; CDR2 reads ANQGSEA. The CDR3 DNA reads as TGCAGCGTTGAACAGGGCGGGAGGTTACAGTTCTTC. Its protein product is CSVEQGGRLQFF.

The CDR3 coding sequence is TGCGCCAGCAGCTTAAAAGGACAGGGGTCCGATGAGCAGTTCTTC. It translates to CASSLKGQGSDEQFF. The rearrangement joins TRBV5-1 to TRBJ2-1, with 9 nucleotides matching TRBD1. The CDR3 is 15 residues long. V lost 2 bases, J lost 8 bases, and 8 bases stayed unmatched. Germline lookup yields CDR1 SGHRS and CDR2 YFSETQ. Looking up the rest from reference TRBV5-1 and TRBJ2-1 gives the full variable domain: KAGVTQTPRYLIKTRGQQVTLSCSPISGHRSVSWYQQTPGQGLQFLFEYFSETQRNKGNFPGRFSGRQFSNSRSEMNVSTLELGDSALYLCASSLKGQGSDEQFFGPGTRLTVL.